This is a list of T cell receptor beta chains from one sample in a study of blood T cell repertoires in COVID-19. Some clones are missing from TCRdb's copy, which holds only in-frame ones; the method was immunoSEQ multiplex PCR. The sample contains about 50,000 clones, around 80% of which appear only once. Sequencing was carried out using peripheral blood. The receptors come from a human donor in a cohort sampled during active COVID-19. The CDR3 runs from the conserved cysteine through the conserved F or W. A D gene is named only where the DNA matches it firmly. Size values are once, few and many counts, or a class for expanded clones, and some rows have none.

V gene	J gene	D gene	clone size	CDR3 DNA	CDR3 protein
TRBV5-1	TRBJ1-2	-	-	TGCGCCAGCAGCTCCGGGGGGCGCAACTATGGCTACACCTTC	CASSSGGRNYGYTF
TRBV7-2	TRBJ2-7	TRBD2	-	TGTGCCAGCAGCCTTAGGACTAGCGGGGACGAGCAGTACTTC	CASSLRTSGDEQYF
TRBV5-1	TRBJ2-3	-	-	TGCGCCAGCAGCGTCGGACAGGGAGGGATCGGGGATACGCAGTATTTT	CASSVGQGGIGDTQYF
TRBV12-5	TRBJ1-2	TRBD1	-	TGTGCTAGTGGTTTGAGGGACAGGGGGATCTCTGACTACACCTTC	CASGLRDRGISDYTF
TRBV18	TRBJ2-3	-	-	TGTGCCAGCTCACCTCCAGGGAGTAGCGGAGGGGCCGTAGATACGCAGTATTTT	CASSPPGSSGGAVDTQYF
TRBV10-3	TRBJ1-3	-	-	TGTGCCATCAGTGGCAGTGGTGGAAACACCATATATTTT	CAISGSGGNTIYF
TRBV5-6	TRBJ2-7	TRBD1	-	TGTGCCAGCAGCAGTGGACAGGGTACCTACGAGCAGTACTTC	CASSSGQGTYEQYF
TRBV11-2	TRBJ1-4	TRBD1	-	TGTGCCAGCAGCCCGACAGGGGGCGATGAAAAACTGTTTTTT	CASSPTGGDEKLFF
TRBV24-1	TRBJ1-2	-	once	TGTGCCACCAGTGACAACAGGGCAACGGGAGGCTACACCTTC	CATSDNRATGGYTF
TRBV27	TRBJ2-1	-	-	TGTGCCAGTACGACTAATTACAATGAGCAGTTCTTC	CASTTNYNEQFF
TRBV5-1	TRBJ2-7	-	-	TGCGCCAGCAGCTCGGACAGTCTTGGGCAGTACTTC	CASSSDSLGQYF
TRBV2	TRBJ1-5	-	-	TGTGCCAGCAGCGTGGAGGGGGGGCATCAGCCCCAGCATTTT	CASSVEGGHQPQHF
TRBV6-2/TRBV6-3	TRBJ2-3	-	-	TGTGCCAGCAGTTATGAGGGATTAGCCCTCGATACGCAGTATTTT	CASSYEGLALDTQYF
TRBV6-6	TRBJ2-2	-	-	TGTGCCAGCAGTCATGGGAGCAGTACCGGGGAGCTGTTTTTT	CASSHGSSTGELFF
TRBV19	TRBJ2-3	TRBD1	-	TGTGCCAGTAGTAACGACAGGGGGGTAGATACGCAGTATTTT	CASSNDRGVDTQYF
TRBV10-1	TRBJ2-7	-	few	TGCGCCAGCAGTGATTCTCGGGCGTCCCAACGGGGCGAGCAGTACTTC	CASSDSRASQRGEQYF
TRBV5-4	TRBJ2-7	TRBD1	-	TGTGCCAGCAGCTCCCCCGGGACAGGGTGGGAGCAGTACTTC	CASSSPGTGWEQYF
TRBV30	TRBJ2-7	-	-	TGTGCCTGGAGTGTGGGTGGGAGCGCCTCCTACGAGCAGTACTTC	CAWSVGGSASYEQYF
TRBV18	TRBJ2-3	-	once	TGTGCCAGCTCACCACCGGTGAGGAAATCTAGCACAGATACGCAGTATTTT	CASSPPVRKSSTDTQYF
TRBV10-3	TRBJ2-3	-	-	TGTGCCATCAGTCCAGGGTCGTATAACCGGGACTTAAGAGATACGCAGTATTTT	CAISPGSYNRDLRDTQYF
TRBV19	TRBJ2-7	TRBD1	-	TGTGCCAGTAAGAAGCAGGGGGACGACGAGCAGTACTTC	CASKKQGDDEQYF
TRBV19	TRBJ2-6	-	-	TGTGCCAGTAGTATCGGCGGGTGGATCTCTGGGGCCAACGTCCTGACTTTC	CASSIGGWISGANVLTF
TRBV5-1	TRBJ2-3	TRBD2	-	TGCGCCAGCAGCTTGGACCTGAGCGGGGGCACAGATACGCAGTATTTT	CASSLDLSGGTDTQYF